The source of this TCR beta chain is a study of identical twins' blood T cells. Study summary: Roughly 50 million reads came from 12 libraries, six alpha, six beta.

Libraries were made from RNA as TCR cDNA, using a modified protocol. TCRdb reprocessed the 5' RACE reads with MiXCR, giving one entry per CDR3 protein. Among roughly 380,000 distinct CDR3 sequences listed, about 28% were seen once. V was shortened by 1 base and J by 7 bases, with 14 bases between the two germline ends. Germline values: CDR1 SGDLS, CDR2 YYNGEE. The CDR3 has 15 residues. This clonotype was recorded a few times. This TCR was sampled from a woman between 18 and 50 years old in good health. The specimen sequenced was PBMCs. V gene TRBV9 combines with J gene TRBJ2-2, with D tentatively TRBD2 (5 bases). DNA for the CDR3: TGTGCCAGCAGCGTATCGCGGACGGCGGGCGGGGAGCTGTTTTTT. Translated: CASSVSRTAGGELFF.